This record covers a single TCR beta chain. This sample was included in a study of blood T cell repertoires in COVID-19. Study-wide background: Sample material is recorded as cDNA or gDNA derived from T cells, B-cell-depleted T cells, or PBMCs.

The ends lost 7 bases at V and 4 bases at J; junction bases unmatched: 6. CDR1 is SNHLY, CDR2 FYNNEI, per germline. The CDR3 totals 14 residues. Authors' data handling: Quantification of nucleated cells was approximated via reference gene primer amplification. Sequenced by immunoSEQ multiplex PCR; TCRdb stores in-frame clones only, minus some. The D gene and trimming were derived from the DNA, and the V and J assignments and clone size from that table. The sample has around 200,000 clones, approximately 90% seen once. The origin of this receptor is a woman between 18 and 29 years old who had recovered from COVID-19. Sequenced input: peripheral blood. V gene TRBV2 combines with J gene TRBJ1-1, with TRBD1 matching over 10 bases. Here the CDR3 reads CASMSDRGGTEAFF. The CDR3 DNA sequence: TGTGCCAGCATGTCGGACAGGGGGGGCACTGAAGCTTTCTTT.